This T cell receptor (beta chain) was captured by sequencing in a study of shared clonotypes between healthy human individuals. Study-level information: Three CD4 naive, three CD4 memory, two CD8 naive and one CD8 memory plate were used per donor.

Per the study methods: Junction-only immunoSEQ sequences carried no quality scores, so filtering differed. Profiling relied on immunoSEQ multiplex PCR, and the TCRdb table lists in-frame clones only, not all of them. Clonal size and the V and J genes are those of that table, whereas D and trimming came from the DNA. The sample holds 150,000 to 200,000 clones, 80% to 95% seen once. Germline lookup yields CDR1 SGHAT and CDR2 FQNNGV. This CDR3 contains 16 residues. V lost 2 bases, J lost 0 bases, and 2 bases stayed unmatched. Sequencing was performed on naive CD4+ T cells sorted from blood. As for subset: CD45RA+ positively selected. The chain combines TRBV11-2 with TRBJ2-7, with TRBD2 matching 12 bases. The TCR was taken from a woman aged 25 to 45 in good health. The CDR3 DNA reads TGTGCCAGCAGCTTAACTAGCGGGGGGAGCTCCTACGAGCAGTACTTC. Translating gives CASSLTSGGSSYEQYF.